The source of this T cell receptor beta chain is a study of cytomegalovirus exposure and HLA in healthy donors. The study, taken as a whole, reports: It was reported that the classifier diagnosed cytomegalovirus status with high specificity and sensitivity in both the original and validation cohorts.

About this clone itself: Antigen unknown.

Trimming removed 1 base at V and 0 bases at J, with 13 bases between. This CDR3 contains 16 residues. Germline loops: CDR1 SGHVS, CDR2 FQNEAQ. Libraries were prepared by immunoSEQ multiplex PCR; TCRdb keeps only in-frame clonotypes and omits some of them. The repertoire has under 250,000 clones, 87% of them found once; the top ten carry 2% to 2.5%. The approximately 120-subject validation cohort, separate from the approximately 640-subject first cohort, included the donors. The V and J genes are TRBV7-8 and TRBJ2-7; the D gene is possibly TRBD2 (5 bases). Sequenced sample: PBMCs. The source of this sequence is a woman aged 18-30 years in good health and CMV-seropositive. Written as DNA, the CDR3 is TGTGCCAGCAGCTTAGATTGGGGTAGCGCCTCCTACGAGCAGTACTTC. This translates into CASSLDWGSASYEQYF.